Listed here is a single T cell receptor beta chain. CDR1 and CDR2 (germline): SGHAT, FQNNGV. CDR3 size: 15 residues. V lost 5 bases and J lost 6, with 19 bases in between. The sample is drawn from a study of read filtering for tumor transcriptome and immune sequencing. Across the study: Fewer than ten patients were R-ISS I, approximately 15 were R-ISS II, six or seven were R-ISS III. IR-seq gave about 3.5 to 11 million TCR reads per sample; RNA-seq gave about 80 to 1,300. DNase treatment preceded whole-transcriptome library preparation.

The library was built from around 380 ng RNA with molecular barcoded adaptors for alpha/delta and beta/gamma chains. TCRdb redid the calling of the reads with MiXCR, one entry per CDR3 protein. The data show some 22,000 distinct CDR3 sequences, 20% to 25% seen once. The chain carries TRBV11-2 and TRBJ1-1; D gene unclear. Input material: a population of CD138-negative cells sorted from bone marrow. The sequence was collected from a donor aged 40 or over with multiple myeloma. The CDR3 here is CASSPSGSLRAEAFF. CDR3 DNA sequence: TGTGCCAGCAGCCCGTCCGGGTCCCTACGGGCTGAAGCTTTCTTT.